These 23 T cell receptor beta chains were sequenced from one sample in a study of blood T cell repertoires in COVID-19. Libraries were prepared by immunoSEQ multiplex PCR; TCRdb keeps only in-frame clonotypes and omits some of them. The table has 200,000 to 300,000 clones, approximately 84% seen once. The source material was peripheral blood. The receptors here all came from a woman aged 25 to 45 who had recovered from COVID-19.

The CDR3 loop is CASSPQGEAYNSPLHF. In DNA form, the CDR3 reads TGTGCCAGCAGCCCCCAGGGGGAGGCCTATAATTCACCCCTCCACTTT. J is TRBJ1-6 and V is TRBV3-1 (or the pseudogene TRBV3-2); TRBD1 matches 7 bases. The J segment lost 2 bases and the V segment lost 4 bases, leaving 5 bases of the junction unmatched. CDR1 LGHDT and CDR2 YNNKEL come from the germline V gene (reference sequence). CDR3 size: 16 residues.

V and J are TRBV6-1 and TRBJ1-2; D is uncertain. V was pared by 1 base and J by 7 bases, with 13 bases between. The CDR3 loop spans 14 amino acids. Germline V lookup: CDR1 MNHNS, CDR2 SASEGT. CDR3 in amino acids: CASSEVTGSSGYTF. In nucleotides, the CDR3 is TGTGCCAGCAGTGAAGTGACGGGGAGTTCTGGCTACACCTTC.

V and J are TRBV5-4 and TRBJ2-3; 11 bases agree with TRBD2. CDR1 and CDR2 (germline): SGHNT, YYREEE (reference sequence). The CDR3 runs to 20 residues. Losses at the gene ends were 4 bases for V and 1 base for J; bases not matched to a gene: 17. CDR3: CASSPKLGVQLAGGTDTQYF. DNA for the CDR3: TGTGCCAGCAGCCCGAAGCTGGGCGTACAACTAGCGGGGGGCACAGATACGCAGTATTTT.

The chain links TRBV21-1 to TRBJ2-3; TRBD1 is taken as the D call from the table, unchecked against the DNA. TRBV21-1 counts as a pseudogene. This CDR3 has 17 residues. This CDR3 is CASSKVGDPPQGDTQYF. DNA of the CDR3: TGTGCCAGCAGCAAAGTTGGGGATCCCCCTCAGGGAGATACGCAGTATTTT.

The genes are TRBV6-1 and TRBJ2-3; 8 nucleotides agree with TRBD2. CDR3 length: 16 residues. In germline, CDR1 is MNHNS, CDR2 SASEGT. V lost 2 bases, J lost 1 base, and 5 bases stayed unmatched. CDR3 amino acids: CASSEPSGGGTDTQYF. Here the CDR3 DNA reads TGTGCCAGCAGTGAACCAAGCGGGGGTGGCACAGATACGCAGTATTTT.

This chain connects TRBV19 to TRBJ1-1; 8 bases are a match to TRBD1. Germline CDR1 reads LNHDA; CDR2 reads SQIVND (reference sequence). The junction had 5 bases not matched to a gene; V was cut back by 7 bases and J by 1 base. This CDR3 spans 14 amino acids. CDR3 sequence: CASTRDRGNTEAFF. The CDR3 coding sequence is TGTGCCAGTACCCGAGACAGGGGGAACACTGAAGCTTTCTTT.

The chain recombines TRBV2 with TRBJ1-1, with D possibly TRBD1 on 5 matching bases. This CDR3 has 14 residues. The V gene's germline CDR1 is SNHLY and CDR2 FYNNEI. Deletions cut 4 bases from V and 1 base from J, with 10 bases between. CDR3 nucleotides: TGTGCCAGCAGTGTAGGACACCGGAACACTGAAGCTTTCTTT. Translating it yields CASSVGHRNTEAFF.

CDR3 nucleotide sequence: TGTGCCAGCAGCCCGCGGGCAGGCTTCCAAGAGACCCAGTACTTC. This codes for CASSPRAGFQETQYF. The V call is TRBV7-8, the J call TRBJ2-5; maybe TRBD2 (5 bases). Trimming left V 5 bases short and J 1 base short, with 14 bases between. The CDR3 extends over 15 amino acids. From germline, CDR1 is SGHVS and CDR2 FQNEAQ.

This chain links TRBV21-1 with TRBJ1-1; the table's D call, TRBD1, was not checked against the DNA. TRBV21-1 is designated a pseudogene. The CDR3 has 14 residues. In DNA form, the CDR3 reads TGTGCCAGCAGCAAATTGACAGGGGACACTGAAGCTTTCTTT. Residues: CASSKLTGDTEAFF.

The chain is built from TRBV2 and TRBJ1-4; 7 positions match TRBD1. This CDR3 has 13 amino acids. From germline, CDR1 is SNHLY and CDR2 FYNNEI. Germline trimming cut 4 bases from V and 5 bases from J; bases unmatched to any gene: 1. CDR3 sequence: CASSGRGNEKLFF. CDR3 nucleotides: TGTGCCAGCAGTGGCAGGGGGAATGAAAAACTGTTTTTT.

This clone was counted a single time. The gene calls are TRBV7-9 and TRBJ2-6; 13 bases are shared with TRBD2. CDR1 is SEHNR, CDR2 FQNEAQ, per germline (reference sequence). The CDR3 is 18 residues long. The ends lost 2 bases at V and 12 bases at J; junction bases unmatched: 13. The CDR3 DNA reads TGTGCCAGCAGCTTACCGGGACTAGCGGGGCCCCGTCGCGGCGTCCTGACTTTC. This gives the protein CASSLPGLAGPRRGVLTF.

This clone was observed a handful of times. The chain uses TRBV2 and TRBJ2-3; 10 bases map to TRBD1. The CDR3 is 16 residues long. Germline loops: CDR1 SNHLY, CDR2 FYNNEI. V lost 7 bases, J lost 2 bases, and 9 bases stayed unmatched. CDR3 sequence (DNA): TGTGCCAGCACCTACGGGACAGGGGTCCCCACAGATACGCAGTATTTT. As protein: CASTYGTGVPTDTQYF.

The chain has TRBV11-2 and TRBJ1-1, with D maybe TRBD1 (6 bases). The V and J ends lost 1 base and 3 bases respectively, with 12 bases between them. CDR1 and CDR2 from the germline V gene are SGHAT and FQNNGV. This CDR3 comprises 15 residues. The CDR3 loop reads CASSLAGQLDTEAFF. In nucleotides, the CDR3 is TGTGCCAGCAGCTTAGCTGGACAGCTAGACACTGAAGCTTTCTTT.

The chain is built from TRBV4-2 and TRBJ2-5; 10 bases match TRBD2. The V gene's germline CDR1 is LGHNA and CDR2 YNFKEQ. The CDR3 loop spans 16 amino acids. With 3 bases clipped from V and 0 bases from J, the junction kept 4 bases outside the gene matches. In DNA, the CDR3 is TGTGCCAGCAGCCATCATCTAGCGGGGGACCAAGAGACCCAGTACTTC. Translating gives CASSHHLAGDQETQYF.

The chain combines TRBV12-3 or TRBV12-4 with TRBJ2-3; no clear D. V lost 6 bases and J lost 3, with 4 bases in between. The CDR3 contains 11 residues. CDR3 coding DNA: TGTGCCAGCAGCGTGACAGATACGCAGTATTTT. Translated, it gives CASSVTDTQYF.

The chain joins TRBV6-2 or TRBV6-3 to TRBJ2-5; D may be TRBD1 (6 bases). V was shortened by 4 bases and J by 2 bases, with 8 bases between the two germline ends. This CDR3 region has 13 residues. In germline, CDR1 is MNHEY, CDR2 SVGEGT. The CDR3 DNA reads TGTGCCAGCAGTTGGGACATTCAAGAGACCCAGTACTTC. As protein: CASSWDIQETQYF.

This chain joins TRBV2 and TRBJ1-2; a weak D match, TRBD1 (6 bases). The germline CDR1 and CDR2 sequences are SNHLY and FYNNEI. V lost 2 bases and J lost 3, with 7 bases in between. The CDR3 runs 13 residues. The CDR3 bases are TGTGCCAGCAGTGAAAACAGGGACTATGGCTACACCTTC. Residues: CASSENRDYGYTF.

The chain carries TRBV11-1 and TRBJ2-7, with a weak D call TRBD2 (5 bases). The CDR3 runs 14 residues. Trimming shortened V by 3 bases and J by 0 bases, and 9 bases separated the two germline ends. CDR1 is SGHAT, CDR2 FQDESV, per germline (reference sequence). The CDR3 DNA reads TGTGCCAGCAGCTTCCGGGGAAGCTCCTACGAGCAGTACTTC. This encodes CASSFRGSSYEQYF.

This clone was observed a handful of times. The rearrangement links TRBV7-6 to TRBJ2-2, with 15 bases lining up with TRBD2. Germline V lookup: CDR1 SGHVS, CDR2 FNYEAQ. Trimming took 5 bases from V and 7 from J; bases not matched to a gene: 11. This CDR3 is built from 18 residues. The CDR3 reads CASSQIGLAGGPNGELFF. The CDR3 DNA is TGTGCCAGCAGCCAGATCGGACTAGCGGGGGGGCCTAACGGGGAGCTGTTTTTT.

In DNA form, the CDR3 reads TGCAGCGTTGATGGGACAGGGGAGACCCAGTACTTC. It codes for CSVDGTGETQYF. The chain combines TRBV29-1 with TRBJ2-5; 9 positions agree with TRBD1. Trimming cost V 3 bases and J 5 bases; bases outside gene matches: 1. Germline V gene sequence: CDR1 SQVTM, CDR2 ANQGSEA. This CDR3 comprises 12 residues.

The sample holds a few counts of this clone. This chain uses TRBV2 with TRBJ1-1; a weak D match, TRBD1 (5 bases). Germline CDR1 and CDR2: SNHLY and FYNNEI. The V end lost 4 bases, the J end lost 3 bases, and 12 bases lay between the germline ends. This CDR3 spans 14 amino acids. CDR3 in DNA: TGTGCCAGCAGTGGGGAGGGGCGTTACACTGAAGCTTTCTTT. Its protein is CASSGEGRYTEAFF.

V is TRBV5-1 and J is TRBJ2-3; 11 nucleotides agree with TRBD2. Trimming removed 0 bases from V and 0 bases from J; junction bases left unmatched: 6. The CDR3 has 18 amino acids. Germline CDR1 SGHRS, CDR2 YFSETQ. The CDR3 nucleotides are TGCGCCAGCAGCTTGGAGCTAGCGGGGGGCCCAAGCACAGATACGCAGTATTTT. This codes for CASSLELAGGPSTDTQYF. Filled out from reference TRBV5-1 and TRBJ2-3, the complete variable domain reads KAGVTQTPRYLIKTRGQQVTLSCSPISGHRSVSWYQQTPGQGLQFLFEYFSETQRNKGNFPGRFSGRQFSNSRSEMNVSTLELGDSALYLCASSLELAGGPSTDTQYFGPGTRLTVL.

V and J are TRBV6-4 and TRBJ2-3; 14 bases match TRBD2. Per germline, CDR1 MRHNA and CDR2 SNTAGT. V shed 0 bases and J 7 bases; nucleotides not matched to a gene: 3. The CDR3 has 16 residues. In DNA form, the CDR3 reads TGTGCCAGCAGTGACTCCGGGACTAGCGGGGGATATACGCAGTATTTT. Translation: CASSDSGTSGGYTQYF.